The TCR beta chain described here comes from a study of cytomegalovirus exposure and HLA in healthy donors. Study-wide results and limits: Earlier results showed most TCR beta V segments being productive about 87% or about 30% of the time. V- and J-gene trimming of TCR beta was linked (in a later analysis) to a missense DCLRE1C variant. Links to common viral pathogens appeared, in a later analysis, for several of the most significant clusters.

The CDR3 is made up of 15 amino acids. Deletions cut 0 bases from V and 0 bases from J, with 6 bases between. Germline values: CDR1 MGHRA, CDR2 YSYEKL. These donors counted as nominally healthy when sampled, but unrecorded immune exposures were likely. The PCR was carried out with 60 Vbeta primers and 13 Jbeta primers. The repertoire was sequenced with immunoSEQ multiplex PCR; TCRdb's copy has only in-frame clones and lacks some. Of around 150,000 clones in the sample, roughly 87% were seen once. Worth noting for this clone: The antigen remains undetermined.

The V gene is TRBV4-1, the J gene TRBJ1-3, with D unresolved. Sequenced input: PBMCs. This TCR came from a man between 50 and 59 years old in good health and CMV-seropositive. CDR3 sequence reads: CASSQEAVSGNTIYF. The CDR3 nucleotides read TGCGCCAGCAGCCAAGAAGCCGTCTCTGGAAACACCATATATTTT.